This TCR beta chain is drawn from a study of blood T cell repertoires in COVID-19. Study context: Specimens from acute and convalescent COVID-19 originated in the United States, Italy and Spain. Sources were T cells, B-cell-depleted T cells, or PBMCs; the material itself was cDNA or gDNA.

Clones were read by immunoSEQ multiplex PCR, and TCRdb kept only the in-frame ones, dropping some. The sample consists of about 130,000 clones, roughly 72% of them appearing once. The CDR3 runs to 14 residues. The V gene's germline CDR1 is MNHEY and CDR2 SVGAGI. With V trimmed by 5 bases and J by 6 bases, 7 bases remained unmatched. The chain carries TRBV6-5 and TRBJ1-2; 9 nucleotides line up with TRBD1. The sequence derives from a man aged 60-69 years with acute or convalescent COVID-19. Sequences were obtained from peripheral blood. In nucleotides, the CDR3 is TGTGCCAGCAGTCCCGGGACAGGGTTGGATGGCTACACCTTC. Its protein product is CASSPGTGLDGYTF.